This TCR beta chain was identified during a study of early T cells in non-severe SARS-CoV-2 infection. Study outcomes and limitations: Matching results from VDJdb favored anti-spike CD8 responses, leaving private and CD4 specificities undetected.

This clonotype turned up a few times. Its antigen is undetermined. TCRdb processed the 5' RACE reads anew with MiXCR; each CDR3 protein has one entry. Here the sample spans 55,000 to 80,000 distinct CDR3 sequences, around 12% being singletons. Per germline, CDR1 SGDLS and CDR2 YYNGEE. CDR3 length equals 15 residues. J was trimmed by 9 bases and V by 0 bases; bases with no gene match: 8. This clonotype was sampled from an adult who was a healthcare worker with PCR-confirmed SARS-CoV-2 infection or an uninfected control (not recorded which). The rearrangement joins TRBV9 to TRBJ2-1; 8 bases are a match to TRBD1. Sequences were derived from whole blood, sampled at baseline. The CDR3 sequence: CASSVATGAGREQFF. CDR3 coding DNA: TGTGCCAGCAGCGTAGCGACAGGGGCCGGGCGTGAGCAGTTCTTC.